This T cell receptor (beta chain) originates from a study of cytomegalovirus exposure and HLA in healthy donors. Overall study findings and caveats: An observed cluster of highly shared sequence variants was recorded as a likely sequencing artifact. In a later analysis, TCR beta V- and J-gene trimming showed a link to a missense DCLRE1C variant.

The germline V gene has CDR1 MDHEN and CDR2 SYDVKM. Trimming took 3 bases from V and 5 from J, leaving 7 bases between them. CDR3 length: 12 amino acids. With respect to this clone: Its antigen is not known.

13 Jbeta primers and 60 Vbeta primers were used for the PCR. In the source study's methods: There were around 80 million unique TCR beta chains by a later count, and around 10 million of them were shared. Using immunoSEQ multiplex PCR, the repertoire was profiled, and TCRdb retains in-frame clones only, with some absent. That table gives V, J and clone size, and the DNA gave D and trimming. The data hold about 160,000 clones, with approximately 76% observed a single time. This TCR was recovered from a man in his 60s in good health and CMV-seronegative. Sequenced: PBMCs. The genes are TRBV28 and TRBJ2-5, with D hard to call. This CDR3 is CASSFTWETQYF. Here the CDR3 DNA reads TGTGCCAGCAGTTTCACATGGGAGACCCAGTACTTC.